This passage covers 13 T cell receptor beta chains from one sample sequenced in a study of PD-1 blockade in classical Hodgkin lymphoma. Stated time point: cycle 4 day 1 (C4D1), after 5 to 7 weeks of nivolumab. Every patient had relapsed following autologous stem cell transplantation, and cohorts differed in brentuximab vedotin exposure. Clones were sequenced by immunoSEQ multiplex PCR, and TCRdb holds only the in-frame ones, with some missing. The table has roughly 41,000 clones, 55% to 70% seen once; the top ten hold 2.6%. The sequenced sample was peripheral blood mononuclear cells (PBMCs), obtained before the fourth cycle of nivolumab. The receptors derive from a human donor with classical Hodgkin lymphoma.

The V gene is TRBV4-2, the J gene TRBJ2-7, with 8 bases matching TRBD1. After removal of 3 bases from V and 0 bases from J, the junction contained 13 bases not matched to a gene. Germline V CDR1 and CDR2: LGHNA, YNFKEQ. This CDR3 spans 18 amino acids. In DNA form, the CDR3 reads TGTGCCAGCAGCCAGAGTGCCCCCAGGGGGCCGGGCTCCTACGAGCAGTACTTC. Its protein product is CASSQSAPRGPGSYEQYF.

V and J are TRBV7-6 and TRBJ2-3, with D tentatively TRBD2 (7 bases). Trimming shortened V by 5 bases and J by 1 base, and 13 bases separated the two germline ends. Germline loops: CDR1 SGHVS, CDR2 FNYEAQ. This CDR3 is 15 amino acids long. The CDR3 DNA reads TGTGCCAGCAGCCCTACGGGGGGCGGCACAGATACGCAGTATTTT. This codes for CASSPTGGGTDTQYF.

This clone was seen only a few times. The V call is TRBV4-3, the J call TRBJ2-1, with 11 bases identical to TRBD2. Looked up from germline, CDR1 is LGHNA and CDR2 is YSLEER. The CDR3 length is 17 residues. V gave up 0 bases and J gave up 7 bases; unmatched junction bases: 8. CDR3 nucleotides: TGCGCCAGCAGCCAAGAAGGAAAGCTAGCGGGGGGAAATGAGCAGTTCTTC. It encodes CASSQEGKLAGGNEQFF.

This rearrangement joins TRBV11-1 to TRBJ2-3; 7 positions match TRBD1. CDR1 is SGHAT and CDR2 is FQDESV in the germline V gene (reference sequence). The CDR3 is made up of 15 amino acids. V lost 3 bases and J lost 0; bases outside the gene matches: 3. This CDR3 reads CASSFRDRSTDTQYF. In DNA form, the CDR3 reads TGTGCCAGCAGCTTCCGGGACAGAAGCACAGATACGCAGTATTTT. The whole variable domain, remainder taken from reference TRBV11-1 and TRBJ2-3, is EAEVAQSPRYKITEKSQAVAFWCDPISGHATLYWYRQILGQGPELLVQFQDESVVDDSQLPKDRFSAERLKGVDSTLKIQPAELGDSAMYLCASSFRDRSTDTQYFGPGTRLTVL.

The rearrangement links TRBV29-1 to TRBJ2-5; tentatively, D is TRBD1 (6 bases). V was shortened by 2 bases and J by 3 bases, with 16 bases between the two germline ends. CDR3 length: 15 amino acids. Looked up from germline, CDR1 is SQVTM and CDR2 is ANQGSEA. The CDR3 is CSVEQGSFLKETQYF. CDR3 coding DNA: TGCAGCGTTGAACAGGGGAGCTTTCTTAAAGAGACCCAGTACTTC. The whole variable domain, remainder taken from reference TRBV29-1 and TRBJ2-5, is SAVISQKPSRDICQRGTSLTIQCQVDSQVTMMFWYRQQPGQSLTLIATANQGSEATYESGFVIDKFPISRPNLTFSTLTVSNMSPEDSSIYLCSVEQGSFLKETQYFGPGTRLLVL.

CDR3 sequence reads: CASSQEPLRSGAYVQPQHF. CDR3 DNA sequence: TGTGCCAGCAGCCAAGAACCGTTGCGGTCAGGGGCGTATGTTCAGCCCCAGCATTTT. V gene TRBV4-2 combines with J gene TRBJ1-5; TRBD1 might be the D (6 bases). The V gene's germline CDR1 is LGHNA and CDR2 YNFKEQ. The CDR3 length is 19 residues. V was pared by 0 bases and J by 6 bases, with 24 bases between.

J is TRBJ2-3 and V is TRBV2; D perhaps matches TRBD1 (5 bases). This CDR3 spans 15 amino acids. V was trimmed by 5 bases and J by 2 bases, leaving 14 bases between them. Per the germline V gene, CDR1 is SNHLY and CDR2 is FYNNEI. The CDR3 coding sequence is TGTGCCAGCAGTCGTGACAGAACCTCCACAGATACGCAGTATTTT. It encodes CASSRDRTSTDTQYF.

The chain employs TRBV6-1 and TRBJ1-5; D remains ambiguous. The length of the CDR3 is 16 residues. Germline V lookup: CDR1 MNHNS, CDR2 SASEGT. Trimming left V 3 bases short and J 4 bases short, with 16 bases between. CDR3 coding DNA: TGTGCCAGCAGTGAGCGACCGGGCTTTGGGAATCAGCCCCAGCATTTT. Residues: CASSERPGFGNQPQHF.

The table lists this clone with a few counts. CDR3 in DNA: TGTGCCAGCAGCCTGACACTCACTGAAGCTTTCTTT. Protein sequence: CASSLTLTEAFF. The chain couples TRBV2 to TRBJ1-1, with D hard to call. V lost 6 bases and J lost 4, with 9 bases in between. The germline V gene encodes CDR1 SNHLY and CDR2 FYNNEI. This CDR3 contains 12 residues. Supplemented by reference TRBV2 and TRBJ1-1, the full variable domain reads EPEVTQTPSHQVTQMGQEVILRCVPISNHLYFYWYRQILGQKVEFLVSFYNNEISEKSEIFDDQFSVERPDGSNFTLKIRSTKLEDSAMYFCASSLTLTEAFFGQGTRLTVV.

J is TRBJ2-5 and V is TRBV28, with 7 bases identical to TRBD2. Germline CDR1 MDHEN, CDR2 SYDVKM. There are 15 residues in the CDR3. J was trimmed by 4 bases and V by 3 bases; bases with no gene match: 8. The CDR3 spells CASSLGGGAGETQYF. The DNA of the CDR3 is TGTGCCAGCAGTTTGGGGGGGGGAGCCGGAGAGACCCAGTACTTC.

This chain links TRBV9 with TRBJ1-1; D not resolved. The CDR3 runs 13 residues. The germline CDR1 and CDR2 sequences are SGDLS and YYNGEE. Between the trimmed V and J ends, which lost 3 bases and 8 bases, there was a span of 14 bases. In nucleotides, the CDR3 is TGTGCCAGCAGCGCTTACATCTTGACCGAAGCTTTCTTT. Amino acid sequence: CASSAYILTEAFF.

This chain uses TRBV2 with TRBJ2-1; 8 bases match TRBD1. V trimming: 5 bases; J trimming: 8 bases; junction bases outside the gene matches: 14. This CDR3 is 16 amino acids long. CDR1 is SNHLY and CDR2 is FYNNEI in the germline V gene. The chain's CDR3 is CASSSQGAGPGDEQFF. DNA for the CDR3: TGTGCCAGCAGTTCCCAGGGGGCAGGGCCGGGGGATGAGCAGTTCTTC.

The CDR3 DNA sequence: TGCGCCAGCAGCCAAGGGGTGAACACTGAAGCTTTCTTT. The encoded protein is CASSQGVNTEAFF. The chain couples TRBV4-3 to TRBJ1-1; D unresolved. The CDR3 runs 13 residues. Trimming stripped 1 base from V and 0 bases from J, with 3 bases between. Per germline, CDR1 LGHNA and CDR2 YSLEER.